Listed below are T cell receptor beta chains from one sample, sequenced in a study of tumor and adjacent non-tumor tissue in lung cancer. In TCRdb, the multiplex PCR reads were re-called with MiXCR into one record per CDR3 protein. The table lists some 99,000 distinct CDR3 sequences, 60% to 80% of them singletons, with 37% in the top ten. Sequencing was carried out using lung tumor tissue. The receptors here all came from a woman aged 55 to 70 with non-small cell lung cancer. The CDR3 runs from the conserved cysteine through the conserved F or W. D genes are given only for firm matches. Expanded clones are given a class, and other clones once, few, many or no size at all.

j_gene,v_gene,d_gene,abundance,CDR3nt,CDR3aa
TRBJ2-3,TRBV20-1,.,many,TGCAGTGCGTACGTCAGGGGCGGCGGCACAGATACGCAGTATTTT,CSAYVRGGGTDTQYF
TRBJ2-5,TRBV28,TRBD1,.,TGTGCAAGCAATCGGGACAGGACTATTAAAGAGACCCATTACTTC,CASNRDRTIKETHYF
TRBJ1-5,TRBV20-1,.,medium-sized,TGCAGTGCTGGCCGCAGGGGTCAGCCCCAGCATTTT,CSAGRRGQPQHF
TRBJ2-1,TRBV20-1,TRBD2,.,TGCAGTACTAGAGAGGGTCAAGGGAGGGCGTACAATGAGCAGTTCTTC,CSTREGQGRAYNEQFF
TRBJ2-5,TRBV11-3,.,.,TGTGCTAGCAGCTCGGGGGCAGATCAAGGGACCCAGTACTTC,CASSSGADQGTQYF
TRBJ2-3,TRBV13,.,.,TGTGCTAGCATTCCGGGACGCACAGATACGCAGTATTTT,CASIPGRTDTQYF
TRBJ2-7,TRBV20-1,.,.,TGCAGTGCTCCGTATCCCCTAGGAGAGCAGTACTTC,CSAPYPLGEQYF
TRBJ1-2,TRBV4-3,.,.,TGCGCCAGCAGCCAAGATCTGGGAGTTGATCTCTACACCTTC,CASSQDLGVDLYTF
TRBJ1-1,TRBV11-2,.,.,TGTGCCAGCAGCTTAGGAGTAGGGTACACTGAACCTTTATTT,CASSLGVGYTEPLF
TRBJ2-1,TRBV14,TRBD1,few,TGTGCCTGCAGCCGATGGACAGGGATCTACAATGAGCAGTTCTTC,CACSRWTGIYNEQFF
TRBJ2-1,TRBV11-2,.,few,TGTGCCAGCAGCATCCCCGGAGCCGTGGGTGAGCAGTTCTTC,CASSIPGAVGEQFF
TRBJ1-5,TRBV10-2,TRBD1,.,TGCGCCGGCAGTGTGGGGGGACAGCCCCAGCTTTTT,CAGSVGGQPQLF
TRBJ2-3,TRBV20-1,.,.,TGCACTGCTACATCCCCCTGGGATACAGATACGCAGTATTTT,CTATSPWDTDTQYF
TRBJ1-4,TRBV11-2,TRBD1,.,TGTGCCAGCAGCTTAGAGACAGGGGACTTTGAAAAACTGTTTTTT,CASSLETGDFEKLFF
TRBJ2-3,TRBV11-2,.,.,TGTGCCAGCAGCTTCGGCATCGCTAACACAGATACGCACTATTTT,CASSFGIANTDTHYF
TRBJ2-1,TRBV20-1,.,.,TGCAAAGCTAGAAGGGACCAATATAATGAGCAGTTCTTC,CKARRDQYNEQFF
TRBJ2-2,TRBV4-3,TRBD1,many,TGCGCCAGCTCCGGGACAGGGGGGACCGGGGAGCTGTTTTTT,CASSGTGGTGELFF
TRBJ2-3,TRBV11-3,TRBD2,.,TGTGCCAGCAGCGCTAGCGGGGGGTCCACAGATACGCAGTATTTT,CASSASGGSTDTQYF
TRBJ1-5,TRBV20-1,.,.,TGCAGTGCTAGAGGACAATCTATCGGCAACCAGCCCCAGGATTTT,CSARGQSIGNQPQDF
TRBJ2-3,TRBV20-1,.,once,TGCAGTGCTAGAGAGCAGCTAGCTGGGGCTTCCACAGATACACAGTTTTTT,CSAREQLAGASTDTQFF
TRBJ2-7,TRBV5-4,.,few,TGTGCCAGCAGCACTGGACAGTTTTCCTACGAGCAGTACTTC,CASSTGQFSYEQYF
TRBJ1-1,TRBV6-5,TRBD1,.,TGTGCCATTAGGGATACAGGGGACTGGAGCACTGAAGCTTTCTTT,CAIRDTGDWSTEAFF
TRBJ1-6,TRBV12-3/TRBV12-4,.,many,TGTGCCAGCAGTTTCAAGGTGGTAGATTCACCCCTCCACTTT,CASSFKVVDSPLHF
TRBJ1-5,TRBV7-9,.,.,TGTGCCAGTAGCCCGGCGGGGGGCAATCAGCCCCAGCATTTT,CASSPAGGNQPQHF
TRBJ1-5,TRBV6-1,.,.,TGTGCCATCAGTGACGGGAGCTTGGAAAGCCGGCCCCAGCATTTT,CAISDGSLESRPQHF
TRBJ1-2,TRBV11-1,TRBD1,.,TGTACCAGCATCACCGGACAGGAGGCAGGGTATGGCTACATCTTC,CTSITGQEAGYGYIF
TRBJ2-1,TRBV18,.,.,TGTGCCAGTTCACCAAAGGGGGAAGGAGAGTACGATGAGCAGTTCTTC,CASSPKGEGEYDEQFF
TRBJ2-2,TRBV6-1,.,.,TGTGCCATTTTAGGGTTCGGGGAGCTGTATTTT,CAILGFGELYF
TRBJ1-2,TRBV20-1,TRBD1,.,TGCAGTGCTAAAAAACAGGGGGGATTGGACGGCTACACCTTC,CSAKKQGGLDGYTF
TRBJ2-7,TRBV29-1,TRBD1,few,TGTAGCGTTGAACTACGACAGGGGGCTCCATACGAGCAGTACTTC,CSVELRQGAPYEQYF
TRBJ1-1,TRBV6-2/TRBV6-3,TRBD1,few,TGTGCCAGCAGTTACTCGACCGAGACAGGGTCCCTTAAAGCTTTCTTT,CASSYSTETGSLKAFF
TRBJ2-1,TRBV11-2,TRBD1,.,TGTGCCAGCAACTACAGAACAGGGGGCGATTTATACAATGAGCAGTTCTTC,CASNYRTGGDLYNEQFF
TRBJ1-2,TRBV29-1,.,.,TGCAGCGGTAGAGGCGGCATCAACGACTACACCTTC,CSGRGGINDYTF
TRBJ2-7,TRBV4-1,.,once,TGCGCCAGCAGCCAATATTGGCCGGGAGACTCATACGAGCAGTACTTC,CASSQYWPGDSYEQYF
TRBJ1-1,TRBV6-1,.,.,TGTGCCAGCAGGTCGGTGAGCCAGAGGAACACTGTAGCTTTCTTT,CASRSVSQRNTVAFF
TRBJ2-5,TRBV4-1,.,many,TGCGCCAGCAGCCAAGGTACAAGCCCCCAAGGCCAAGAGACCCAGTACTTC,CASSQGTSPQGQETQYF
TRBJ2-1,TRBV4-2,.,.,TGTGCCAGCAGTGGGAAGGTAGACTACAATGAGCAGTTCTTC,CASSGKVDYNEQFF
TRBJ2-5,TRBV11-3,.,.,TGTACCAGCAGCCTCGTGGAGCACGTAGGGGAGACCCAGTACTTC,CTSSLVEHVGETQYF
TRBJ2-2,TRBV12-3/TRBV12-4,.,.,TGTGCCAGCAGTTTAGGGAAAAGGGGTAAAAGCGGGGAGCTGTTTTTT,CASSLGKRGKSGELFF
TRBJ2-6,TRBV20-1,.,.,TGCAGTGCTAGTTTGGCCTCTGGGGCCAGCGTCCTGACTTTC,CSASLASGASVLTF
TRBJ2-5,TRBV4-2,TRBD2,.,TGTGCCAGCAACCAAGACTTAGCGGGGTATGGAGAGACCCAGTACTTC,CASNQDLAGYGETQYF
TRBJ2-3,TRBV4-2,.,.,TGTGCCAACACCCAAGTCGGGGGCACAGATACGCAGTATTTT,CANTQVGGTDTQYF
TRBJ1-6,TRBV6-5,TRBD1,once,TGTGTCAGCAGGGGCGGACAGGGCGATAGCTCCTATAATTCACCCCTCCGCTTT,CVSRGGQGDSSYNSPLRF
TRBJ2-2,TRBV20-1,.,.,TGTAGTGCTAGAGATCTATGGGAGCTGTTTTTT,CSARDLWELFF
TRBJ1-2,TRBV6-2/TRBV6-3,.,few,TGTGCCAGCAGTTACCTCACTCCCCAGGACGGAAGTTCCTATGGCTACACCTTC,CASSYLTPQDGSSYGYTF
TRBJ1-1,TRBV4-3,.,.,TGCGCCAGCAGCCAAGATCAAGGTTTGGCCTTGAGCACTGATGCTTTGTTT,CASSQDQGLALSTDALF
TRBJ2-4,TRBV6-5,.,.,TGTGCCAGCAGTGCGTGGGGGAATAAAAACATCCAATACTTC,CASSAWGNKNIQYF
TRBJ1-3,TRBV4-3,.,.,TGCGACAGCAGCCAAGTTCCGGGGCCGGGAAACACCGTATATTTT,CDSSQVPGPGNTVYF
TRBJ1-1,TRBV29-1,.,.,TGCAGCGTAGAAACGGAAACTTACACTGAAGCTTTCTTT,CSVETETYTEAFF
TRBJ2-1,TRBV20-1,.,.,TGCAGTGCTAGAGTAGATGGTAATGAGCAGTTCTTC,CSARVDGNEQFF
TRBJ2-7,TRBV6-5,.,many,TGTGCCAGCAGTTACTCGGGGGGCCCCGGCTACGAGCAGTACTTC,CASSYSGGPGYEQYF
TRBJ1-2,TRBV4-1,TRBD1,.,TGCGCCAGCAGCCAAGTTCCGGAGACAGGGGCTGGCTACACCTTC,CASSQVPETGAGYTF